This entry lists 15 T cell receptor beta chains sequenced from one sample in a study of identical twins (dated by TCRdb to 2015 to 2016). Library preparation was by 5' RACE. The data were produced on an Illumina HiSeq 2000. TCRdb handled the public reads itself, with Q25 trimming in fastp and clone calling in MiXCR, and kept productive beta chains. Each entry is one CDR3 protein sequence, shown with its most common DNA and genes. Present in this sample are about 890,000 distinct CDR3 sequences, about 12% of which were seen just once. The ten largest clones take up roughly 1.5% of the sample. These same data were also listed under a study on yellow fever vaccine responses in identical twins.

Sequencing used PBMCs. The receptors were gathered from a woman in her late teens or twenties in good health.

This chain links TRBV7-7 with TRBJ2-2; 12 bases are a match to TRBD1. Germline V gene data show CDR1 as SSHAT and CDR2 as FNYEAQ (reference sequence). CDR3 length: 17 amino acids. Trimming cost V 1 base and J 4 bases; bases outside gene matches: 4. The CDR3 sequence: CASSLGGTGGRTGELFF. The CDR3 DNA reads TGTGCCAGCAGCTTAGGGGGGACAGGGGGCCGCACCGGGGAGCTGTTTTTT.

This clonotype has ten or more counts. The chain carries TRBV12-3 or TRBV12-4 and TRBJ2-3, with TRBD2 matching 13 bases. The CDR3 is 15 amino acids. V lost 6 bases and J lost 3; bases outside the gene matches: 3. CDR3 region: CASSPLAGGTDTQYF. CDR3 sequence (DNA): TGTGCCAGCAGCCCACTAGCGGGGGGGACAGATACGCAGTATTTT.

The chain employs TRBV6-5 and TRBJ1-5; possibly TRBD1 for D (5 bases). V lost 2 bases, J lost 2 bases, and 7 bases lay in between. The CDR3 has 14 residues. CDR1 is MNHEY and CDR2 is SVGAGI in the germline V gene. The CDR3 loop is CASSYTRGNQPQHF. The CDR3 DNA reads as TGTGCCAGCAGTTACACCAGGGGCAATCAGCCCCAGCATTTT.

This clonotype has just a few counts. CDR3 protein: CATSRDLGQNLPGTQYF. The DNA of the CDR3 is TGTGCCACCAGCAGAGATCTTGGGCAGAACCTTCCGGGGACCCAGTACTTC. This rearrangement joins TRBV15 to TRBJ2-5; D uncertain. The CDR3 contains 17 residues. Per the germline V gene, CDR1 is LNHNV and CDR2 is YYDKDF (reference sequence). The germline V and J ends were trimmed by 0 bases and 7 bases, with 21 bases remaining between them.

The chain employs TRBV20-1 and TRBJ1-1; D is unresolved. Germline V gives CDR1 DFQATT, CDR2 SNEGSKA (reference sequence). Deletions cut 5 bases from V and 0 bases from J, with 13 bases between. The CDR3 contains 14 residues. CDR3 DNA: TGCAGTGCTGGGCAGAGACCCATGAACACTGAAGCTTTCTTT. This encodes CSAGQRPMNTEAFF.

This clonotype was picked up many times. The CDR3 loop is CASRGQGIAYNEQFF. CDR3 bases: TGTGCCAGCAGGGGACAGGGTATAGCCTACAATGAGCAGTTCTTC. The V call is TRBV6-2 or TRBV6-3, the J call TRBJ2-1; 9 bases line up with TRBD1. With V trimmed by 6 bases and J by 2 bases, 5 bases remained unmatched. Germline V gene data show CDR1 as MNHEY and CDR2 as SVGEGT. The CDR3 length is 15 residues.

There are many counts of this clonotype. This sequence joins TRBV28 and TRBJ2-7; D is unresolved. The germline V and J ends were trimmed by 2 bases and 4 bases, with 12 bases remaining between them. This CDR3 region has 14 residues. Germline CDR1 MDHEN, CDR2 SYDVKM. The CDR3 reads CASSLDPLSYEQYF. In DNA form, the CDR3 reads TGTGCCAGCAGTTTAGATCCCCTATCATACGAGCAGTACTTC.

This rearrangement joins TRBV6-1 to TRBJ2-1, with D possibly TRBD2 on 6 matching bases. The germline V gene encodes CDR1 MNHNS and CDR2 SASEGT. V lost 11 bases and J 0 bases, leaving 23 bases between the germline ends. The length of the CDR3 is 17 residues. The CDR3 loop is CACSGGLSGHSYNEQFF. The CDR3 nucleotides are TGTGCCTGCTCCGGAGGGCTATCCGGGCACTCCTACAATGAGCAGTTCTTC.

In DNA, the CDR3 is TGTGCCAGCAGCTTCGGCGGGAGGGCCTTCTACGAGCAGTACTTC. It specifies CASSFGGRAFYEQYF. The chain carries TRBV5-4 and TRBJ2-7, with 9 bases aligning to TRBD2. The germline V gene has CDR1 SGHNT and CDR2 YYREEE (reference sequence). V shed 2 bases, J shed 3 bases, and the junction held 6 bases outside the gene matches. CDR3 length: 15 amino acids.

V usage is TRBV4-1 and J usage is TRBJ2-2; 12 bases agree with TRBD2. With V trimmed by 0 bases and J by 4 bases, 6 bases remained unmatched. Germline loops: CDR1 MGHRA, CDR2 YSYEKL. This CDR3 has 18 amino acids. Here the CDR3 DNA reads TGCGCCAGCAGCCAAGATCAAACTAGCGGGGGGCCCACCGGGGAGCTGTTTTTT. Encoded protein: CASSQDQTSGGPTGELFF.

The CDR3 reads CASSLNTKETQYF. For the CDR3, the DNA is TGTGCCAGCAGCTTGAACACTAAAGAGACCCAGTACTTC. The chain carries TRBV7-7 and TRBJ2-5; D uncertain. Germline CDR1 reads SSHAT; CDR2 reads FNYEAQ (reference sequence). The V end lost 3 bases, the J end lost 3 bases, and 8 bases lay between the germline ends. The CDR3 sequence is 13 residues long.

The chain recombines TRBV28 with TRBJ2-4, with D perhaps TRBD1 (6 bases). Trimming shortened V by 7 bases and J by 3 bases, and 10 bases separated the two germline ends. CDR1 and CDR2 (germline): MDHEN, SYDVKM. The CDR3 has 13 amino acids. As DNA, the CDR3 is TGTGCCAGCACAGGGGTAGGCAAAAACATTCAGTACTTC. Translated, it gives CASTGVGKNIQYF.

This clonotype was recorded a few times. The rearrangement uses TRBV12-3 or TRBV12-4 and TRBJ2-2, with D possibly matching TRBD2 (6 bases). V was trimmed by 1 base and J by 7 bases, leaving 13 bases between them. CDR3 size: 15 residues. CDR3 amino acids: CASSLVSGASGELFF. The CDR3 DNA follows: TGTGCCAGCAGTTTAGTTTCGGGAGCGAGCGGGGAGCTGTTTTTT.

The rearrangement joins TRBV11-2 to TRBJ2-3, with 8 bases lining up with TRBD2. This CDR3 has 20 amino acids. V lost 5 bases to trimming and J lost 1 base; unmatched junction nucleotides: 20. CDR1 and CDR2 from the germline V gene are SGHAT and FQNNGV. This CDR3 is CASSQNGGAEVFLGTDTQYF. The CDR3 nucleotides are TGTGCCAGCAGCCAAAACGGGGGGGCGGAGGTATTTCTGGGCACAGATACGCAGTATTTT.

The rearrangement uses TRBV7-9 and TRBJ1-1; weak D call: TRBD1 (5 bases). Trimming removed 0 bases at V and 7 bases at J, with 9 bases between. The CDR3 has 13 residues. Germline-derived CDR1 and CDR2 are SEHNR and FQNEAQ (reference sequence). The CDR3 reads CASSLALTGEAFF. For the CDR3, the DNA is TGTGCCAGCAGCTTAGCGCTCACAGGTGAAGCTTTCTTT. Complete variable domain (other parts from reference TRBV7-9 and TRBJ1-1): DTGVSQNPRHKITKRGQNVTFRCDPISEHNRLYWYRQTLGQGPEFLTYFQNEAQLEKSRLLSDRFSAERPKGSFSTLEIQRTEQGDSAMYLCASSLALTGEAFFGQGTRLTVV.